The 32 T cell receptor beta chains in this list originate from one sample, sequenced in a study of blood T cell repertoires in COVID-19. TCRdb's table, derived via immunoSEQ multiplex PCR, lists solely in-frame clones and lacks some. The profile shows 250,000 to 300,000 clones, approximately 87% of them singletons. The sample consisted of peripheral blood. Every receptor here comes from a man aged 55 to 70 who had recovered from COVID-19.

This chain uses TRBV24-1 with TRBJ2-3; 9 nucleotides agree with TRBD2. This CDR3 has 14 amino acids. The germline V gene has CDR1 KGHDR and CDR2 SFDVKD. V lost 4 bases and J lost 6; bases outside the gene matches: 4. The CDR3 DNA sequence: TGTGCCACCAGTGACCAGCGGGGGGTGGATACGCAGTATTTT. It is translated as CATSDQRGVDTQYF.

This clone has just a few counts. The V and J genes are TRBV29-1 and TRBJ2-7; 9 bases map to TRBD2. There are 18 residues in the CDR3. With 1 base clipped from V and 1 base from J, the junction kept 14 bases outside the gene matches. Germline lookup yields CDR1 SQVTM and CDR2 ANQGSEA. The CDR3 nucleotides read TGCAGCGTTGAAGCGCGCTGGGTAGCGGGAGACAATTCCTACGAGCAGTACTTC. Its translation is CSVEARWVAGDNSYEQYF.

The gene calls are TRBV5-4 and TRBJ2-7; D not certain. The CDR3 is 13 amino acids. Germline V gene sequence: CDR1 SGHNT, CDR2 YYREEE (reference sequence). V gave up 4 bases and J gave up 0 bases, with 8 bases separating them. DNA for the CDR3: TGTGCCAGCAGCGTCTTAAACTCCTACGAGCAGTACTTC. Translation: CASSVLNSYEQYF.

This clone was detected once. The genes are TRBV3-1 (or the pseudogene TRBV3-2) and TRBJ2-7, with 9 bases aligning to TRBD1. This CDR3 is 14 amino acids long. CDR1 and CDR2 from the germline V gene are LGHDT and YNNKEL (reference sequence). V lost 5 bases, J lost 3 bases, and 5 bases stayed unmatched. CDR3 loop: CASSVTGGGYEQYF. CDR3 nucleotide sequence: TGTGCCAGCAGCGTGACAGGGGGGGGCTACGAGCAGTACTTC.

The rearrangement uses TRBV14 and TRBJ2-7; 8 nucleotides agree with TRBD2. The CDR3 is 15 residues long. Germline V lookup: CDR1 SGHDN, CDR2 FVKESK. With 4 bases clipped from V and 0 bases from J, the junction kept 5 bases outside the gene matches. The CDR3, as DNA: TGTGCCAGCAGCCTCCGGGGGGGGATCTCCTACGAGCAGTACTTC. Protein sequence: CASSLRGGISYEQYF.

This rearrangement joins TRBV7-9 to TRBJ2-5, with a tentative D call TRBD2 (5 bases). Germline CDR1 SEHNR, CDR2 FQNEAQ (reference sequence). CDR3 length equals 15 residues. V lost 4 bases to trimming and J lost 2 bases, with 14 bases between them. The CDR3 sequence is CASSSGRRIQETQYF. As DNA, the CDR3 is TGTGCCAGCAGCTCAGGACGGAGGATACAAGAGACCCAGTACTTC.

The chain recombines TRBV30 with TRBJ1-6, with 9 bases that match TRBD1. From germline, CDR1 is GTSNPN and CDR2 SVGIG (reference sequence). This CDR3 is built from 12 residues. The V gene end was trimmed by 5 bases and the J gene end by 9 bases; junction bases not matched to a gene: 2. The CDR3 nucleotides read TGTGCCTGGCGGGACAGGGCTTCACCCCTCCACTTT. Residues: CAWRDRASPLHF.

This chain's CDR3 is CASSPQSYNEQFF. The CDR3 nucleotides read TGTGCCAGCAGCCCCCAGTCCTACAATGAGCAGTTCTTC. The chain combines TRBV7-9 with TRBJ2-1; D gene unclear. CDR3 length: 13 amino acids. Germline V gives CDR1 SEHNR, CDR2 FQNEAQ (reference sequence). The ends were cut back, 5 bases at V and 1 base at J, with 6 bases in the middle.

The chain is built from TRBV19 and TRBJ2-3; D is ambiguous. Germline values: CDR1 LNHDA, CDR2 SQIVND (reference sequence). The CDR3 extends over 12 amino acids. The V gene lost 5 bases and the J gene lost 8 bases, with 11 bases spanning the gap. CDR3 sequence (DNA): TGTGCCAGTAGTCCCCGGGTGGGTACGCAGTATTTT. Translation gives CASSPRVGTQYF.

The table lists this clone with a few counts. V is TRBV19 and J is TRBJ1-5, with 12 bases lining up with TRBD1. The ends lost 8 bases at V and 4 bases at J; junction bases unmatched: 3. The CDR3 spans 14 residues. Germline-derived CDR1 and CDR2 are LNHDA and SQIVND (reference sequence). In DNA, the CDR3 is TGTGCCAGTCGGGACAGGGGGCCAAATCAGCCCCAGCATTTT. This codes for CASRDRGPNQPQHF.

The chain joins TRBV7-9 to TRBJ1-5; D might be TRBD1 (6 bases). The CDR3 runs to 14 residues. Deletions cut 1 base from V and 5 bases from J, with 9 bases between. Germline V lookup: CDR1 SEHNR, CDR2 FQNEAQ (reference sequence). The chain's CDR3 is CASSLVAGDQPQHF. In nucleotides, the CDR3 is TGTGCCAGCAGCTTAGTTGCAGGGGATCAGCCCCAGCATTTT.

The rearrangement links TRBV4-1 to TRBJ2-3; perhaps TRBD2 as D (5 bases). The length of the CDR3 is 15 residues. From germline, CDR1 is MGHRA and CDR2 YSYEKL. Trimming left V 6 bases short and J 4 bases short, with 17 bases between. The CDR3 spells CASSLDLRGPDTQYF. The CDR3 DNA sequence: TGCGCCAGCAGTCTGGATCTTCGGGGTCCAGATACGCAGTATTTT.

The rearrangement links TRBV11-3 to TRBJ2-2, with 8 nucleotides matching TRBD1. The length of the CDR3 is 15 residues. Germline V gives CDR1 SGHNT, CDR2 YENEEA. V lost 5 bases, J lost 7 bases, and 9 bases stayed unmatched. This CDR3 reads CASSPGQGANGELFF. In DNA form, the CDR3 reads TGTGCCAGCAGCCCTGGGCAGGGGGCTAACGGGGAGCTGTTTTTT.

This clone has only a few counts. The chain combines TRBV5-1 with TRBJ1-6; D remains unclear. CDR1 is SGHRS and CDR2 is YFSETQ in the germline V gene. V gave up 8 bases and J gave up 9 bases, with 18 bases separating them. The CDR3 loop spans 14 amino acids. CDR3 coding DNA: TGCGCCAGTAGACGTGAGGGCAGTAGTTCACCCCTCCACTTT. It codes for CASRREGSSSPLHF. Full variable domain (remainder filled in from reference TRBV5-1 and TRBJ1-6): KAGVTQTPRYLIKTRGQQVTLSCSPISGHRSVSWYQQTPGQGLQFLFEYFSETQRNKGNFPGRFSGRQFSNSRSEMNVSTLELGDSALYLCASRREGSSSPLHFGNGTRLTVT.

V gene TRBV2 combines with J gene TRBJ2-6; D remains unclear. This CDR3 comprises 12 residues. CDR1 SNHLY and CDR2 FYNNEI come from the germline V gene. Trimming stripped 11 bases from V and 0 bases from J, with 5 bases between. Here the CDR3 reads CAFLSGANVLTF. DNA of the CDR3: TGTGCCTTTCTCTCTGGGGCCAACGTCCTGACTTTC.

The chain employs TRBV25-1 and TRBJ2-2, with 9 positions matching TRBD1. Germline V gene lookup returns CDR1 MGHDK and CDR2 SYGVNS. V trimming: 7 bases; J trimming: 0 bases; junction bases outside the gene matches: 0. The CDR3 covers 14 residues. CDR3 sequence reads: CASNRGPNTGELFF. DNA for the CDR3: TGTGCCAGCAACAGGGGGCCGAACACCGGGGAGCTGTTTTTT.

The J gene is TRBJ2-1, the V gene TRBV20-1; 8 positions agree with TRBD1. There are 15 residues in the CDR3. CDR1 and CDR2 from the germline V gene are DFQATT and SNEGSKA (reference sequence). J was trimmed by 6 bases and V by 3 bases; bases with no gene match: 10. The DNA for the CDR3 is TGCAGTGCTAGTACAGGACAGGGAATCGGCAATGAGCAGTTCTTC. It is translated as CSASTGQGIGNEQFF.

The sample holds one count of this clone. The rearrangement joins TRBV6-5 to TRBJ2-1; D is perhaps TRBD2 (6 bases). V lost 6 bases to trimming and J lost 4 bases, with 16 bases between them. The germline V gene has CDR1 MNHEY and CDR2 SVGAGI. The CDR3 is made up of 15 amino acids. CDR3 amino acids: CASSAGTSRYNEQFF. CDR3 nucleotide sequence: TGTGCCAGCAGCGCAGGGACTTCTCGTTACAATGAGCAGTTCTTC.

Here the CDR3 DNA reads TGTGCCAGCAGCCAAGGACTAGGGAGGGATGAGCAGTTCTTC. Protein: CASSQGLGRDEQFF. The rearrangement uses TRBV7-9 and TRBJ2-1; 7 bases fit TRBD2. The germline V gene encodes CDR1 SEHNR and CDR2 FQNEAQ (reference sequence). V gave up 5 bases and J gave up 8 bases; unmatched junction bases: 9. The CDR3 has 14 amino acids.

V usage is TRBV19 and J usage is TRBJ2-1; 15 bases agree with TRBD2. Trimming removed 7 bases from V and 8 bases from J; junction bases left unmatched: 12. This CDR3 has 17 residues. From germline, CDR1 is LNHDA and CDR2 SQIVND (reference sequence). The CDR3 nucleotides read TGTGCCAGTACCGATGGACTAGCGGGGGGGCCGGTGGATGAGCAGTTCTTC. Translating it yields CASTDGLAGGPVDEQFF.

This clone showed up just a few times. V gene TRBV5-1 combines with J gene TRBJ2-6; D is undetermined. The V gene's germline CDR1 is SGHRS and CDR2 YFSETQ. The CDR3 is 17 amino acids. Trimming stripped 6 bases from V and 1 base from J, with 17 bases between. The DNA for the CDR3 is TGCGCCAGCACCCCCCTGCCAGGCCCTTCTGGGGCCAACGTCCTGACTTTC. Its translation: CASTPLPGPSGANVLTF.

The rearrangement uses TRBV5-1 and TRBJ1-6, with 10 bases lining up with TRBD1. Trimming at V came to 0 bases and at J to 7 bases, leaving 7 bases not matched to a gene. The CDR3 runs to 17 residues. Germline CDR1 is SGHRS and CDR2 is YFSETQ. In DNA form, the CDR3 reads TGCGCCAGCAGCTTGGTGGACAGGGGGGCGCAAAATTCACCCCTCCACTTT. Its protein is CASSLVDRGAQNSPLHF.

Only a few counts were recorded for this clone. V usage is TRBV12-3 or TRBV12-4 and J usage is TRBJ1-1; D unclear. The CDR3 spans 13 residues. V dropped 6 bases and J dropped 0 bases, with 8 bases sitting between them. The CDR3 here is CASRRGLNTEAFF. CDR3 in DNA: TGTGCCAGCAGGCGGGGATTGAACACTGAAGCTTTCTTT.

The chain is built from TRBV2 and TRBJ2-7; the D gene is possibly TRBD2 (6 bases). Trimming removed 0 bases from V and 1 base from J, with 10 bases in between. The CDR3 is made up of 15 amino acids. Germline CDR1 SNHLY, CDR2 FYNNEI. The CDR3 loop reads CASSEAPTRSYEQYF. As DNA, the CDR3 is TGTGCCAGCAGTGAAGCCCCGACTAGATCCTACGAGCAGTACTTC.

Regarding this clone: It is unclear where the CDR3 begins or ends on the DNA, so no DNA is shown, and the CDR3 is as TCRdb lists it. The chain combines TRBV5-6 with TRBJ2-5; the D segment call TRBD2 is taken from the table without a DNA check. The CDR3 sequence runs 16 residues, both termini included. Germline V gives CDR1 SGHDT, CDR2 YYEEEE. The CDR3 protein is CASSLLFGSGIETQYF.

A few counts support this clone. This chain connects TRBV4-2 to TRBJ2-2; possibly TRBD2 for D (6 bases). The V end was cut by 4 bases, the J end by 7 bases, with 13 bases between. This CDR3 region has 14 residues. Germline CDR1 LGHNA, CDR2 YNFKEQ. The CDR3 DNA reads TGTGCCAGCAGCCCTCGTGCTAGCGTCGGGGAGCTGTTTTTT. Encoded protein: CASSPRASVGELFF.

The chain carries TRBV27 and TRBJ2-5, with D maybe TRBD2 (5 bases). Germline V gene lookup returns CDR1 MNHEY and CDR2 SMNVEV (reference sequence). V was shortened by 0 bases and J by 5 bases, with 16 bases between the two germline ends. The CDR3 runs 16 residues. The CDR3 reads CASSLSPRAGRETQYF. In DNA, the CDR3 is TGTGCCAGCAGTTTATCACCTCGGGCGGGTCGGGAGACCCAGTACTTC.

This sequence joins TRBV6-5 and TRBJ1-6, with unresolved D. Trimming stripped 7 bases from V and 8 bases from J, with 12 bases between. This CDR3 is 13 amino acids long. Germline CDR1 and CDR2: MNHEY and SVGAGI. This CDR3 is CASTESPDSPLHF. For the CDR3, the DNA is TGTGCCAGCACGGAGAGTCCGGATTCACCCCTCCACTTT.

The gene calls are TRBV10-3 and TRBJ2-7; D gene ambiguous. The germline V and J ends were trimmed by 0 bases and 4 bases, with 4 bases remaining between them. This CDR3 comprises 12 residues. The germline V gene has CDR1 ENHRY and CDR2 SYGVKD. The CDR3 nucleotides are TGTGCCATCAGTGAGTCGACTTACGAGCAGTACTTC. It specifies CAISESTYEQYF.

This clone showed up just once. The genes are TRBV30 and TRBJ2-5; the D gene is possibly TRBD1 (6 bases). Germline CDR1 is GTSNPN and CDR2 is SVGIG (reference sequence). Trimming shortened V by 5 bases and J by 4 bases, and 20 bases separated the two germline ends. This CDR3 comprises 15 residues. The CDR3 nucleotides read TGTGCCTGGGGGCCCAGGAACAGGGCAGGAGAGACCCAGTACTTC. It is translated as CAWGPRNRAGETQYF.

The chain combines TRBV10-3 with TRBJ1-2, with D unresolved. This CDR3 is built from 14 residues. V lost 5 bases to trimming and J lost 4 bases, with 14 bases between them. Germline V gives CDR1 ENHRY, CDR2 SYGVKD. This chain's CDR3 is CAISRGSRGYGYTF. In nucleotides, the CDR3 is TGTGCCATCAGTCGAGGAAGTCGCGGCTATGGCTACACCTTC.

The CDR3 bases are TGCAGTGCTAGTGGTGCGTCTAGCGGGACCCGCGAGCAGTACTTC. Protein: CSASGASSGTREQYF. The chain has TRBV20-1 and TRBJ2-7, with TRBD2 matching 9 bases. The CDR3 is made up of 15 amino acids. V lost 3 bases, J lost 6 bases, and 12 bases stayed unmatched. Germline assignment: CDR1 DFQATT and CDR2 SNEGSKA (reference sequence).